The rows below give T cell receptor beta chains drawn from one sample of a study of cytomegalovirus exposure and HLA in healthy donors. Assay used: immunoSEQ multiplex PCR; TCRdb lists only in-frame clones, some missing. In the table there are tens of thousands of clones, 79% of which are singletons. Source material: PBMCs. The receptors come from a middle-aged woman in good health and CMV-seronegative. Each CDR3 is given with its conserved first and last residue. D genes are given only for firm matches. Clone size is not always given. Where it is, it says once, few, many or a class for expanded clones.

V gene	D gene	clone size	J gene	CDR3 DNA	CDR3 protein
TRBV11-1	-	-	TRBJ1-1	TGTGCCAGCAGCTTATTTAGCACTGGGACTGAAGCTTTCTTT	CASSLFSTGTEAFF
TRBV14	-	-	TRBJ2-3	TGTGCCAGCAGCCCCGGGACACGGAGCACAGATACGCAGTATTTT	CASSPGTRSTDTQYF
TRBV7-3	TRBD2	-	TRBJ2-2	TGTGCCAGCAGCTTAACCGGGACTAGAGGTACCGGGGAGCTGTTTTTT	CASSLTGTRGTGELFF
TRBV11-3	-	-	TRBJ1-1	TGTGCCAGCAGCTTAGGAGGGAGGACTGAAGCTTTCTTT	CASSLGGRTEAFF
TRBV11-3	-	-	TRBJ1-1	TGTGCCAGCAGCTTAAGACAGAACACTGAAGCTTTCTTT	CASSLRQNTEAFF
TRBV30	-	-	TRBJ2-5	TGTGCCTGGAGTCCCAATCAAGAGACCCAGTACTTC	CAWSPNQETQYF
TRBV6-6	-	-	TRBJ2-1	TGTGCCAGCAGCTTAGACCAAACCGGGTACCGGGAGCAGTTCTTC	CASSLDQTGYREQFF
TRBV7-2	-	-	TRBJ2-7	TGTGCCAGCAGCTTCCGGGACACATCAAGGGGGCAGTACTTC	CASSFRDTSRGQYF
TRBV15	TRBD1	-	TRBJ2-3	TGTGCCACCAGCACCCGACAGGGCGGAACAGATACGCAGTATTTT	CATSTRQGGTDTQYF
TRBV4-2	TRBD2	few	TRBJ2-1	TGTGCCAGCAGCCAAGATTTACTCCCGGGGACTAGAAGCAATGAGCAGTTCTTC	CASSQDLLPGTRSNEQFF
TRBV2	TRBD1	-	TRBJ1-3	TGTGCCAGCAGTCGGGACAGGGTCAGCTCTGGAAACACCATATATTTT	CASSRDRVSSGNTIYF
TRBV25-1	-	-	TRBJ1-2	TGTGCCAGCAGTAGCGGGGGGCGGTACGGCTACACCTTC	CASSSGGRYGYTF
TRBV9	TRBD1	-	TRBJ2-2	TGTGCCAGCAGCGTAAGGGGGCAGGCCGGGGAGCTGTTTTTT	CASSVRGQAGELFF
TRBV7-8	-	-	TRBJ1-4	TGTGCCAGCAGCTTAGCGCTTGGGGGCCAGGGCAAGGGTGAAAAACTGTTTTTT	CASSLALGGQGKGEKLFF
TRBV6-5	-	-	TRBJ2-3	TGTGCCAGCAGTTACTCGACAGGAAGCACAGATACGCAGTATTTT	CASSYSTGSTDTQYF
TRBV10-2	-	-	TRBJ2-7	TGCGCCAGCAGCGGGGGTAGAGGCTACGAGCAGTACTTC	CASSGGRGYEQYF
TRBV5-4	TRBD1	-	TRBJ1-4	TGTGCCAGCAACGGGGGACAGGGACCTGGGTTAGCTGAAAAACTGTTTTTT	CASNGGQGPGLAEKLFF
TRBV18	-	-	TRBJ1-2	TGTGCCAGCTCACCACCTGCGGGCATCTATGGCTACACCTTC	CASSPPAGIYGYTF
TRBV5-1	TRBD1	-	TRBJ1-1	TGCGCCAGCAGCTTGGAAGGACAGGGGAGGACTGAAGCTTTCTTT	CASSLEGQGRTEAFF
TRBV7-2	-	-	TRBJ1-1	TGTGCCAGCAGCGCAGGGGTGGCTGAAGCTTTCTTT	CASSAGVAEAFF
TRBV19	-	-	TRBJ2-2	TGTGCCAGTAGACGCCCCCAGTCCACCGGGGAGCTGTTTTTT	CASRRPQSTGELFF
TRBV30	TRBD2	-	TRBJ2-3	TGTGCCTGGAACTGGGAGGGAACAGATACGCAGTATTTT	CAWNWEGTDTQYF
TRBV5-1	-	-	TRBJ1-2	TGCGCCAGCAGCTTTACGGACAGCTTAAACTATGGCTACACCTTC	CASSFTDSLNYGYTF
TRBV30	TRBD2	-	TRBJ2-2	TGTGCCTGGAGTGTAGTAGCGGGGGGAGGCGGGGAGCTGTTTTTT	CAWSVVAGGGGELFF
TRBV6-5	TRBD1	-	TRBJ1-1	TGTGCCAGCAGTTATGACCAGGGGGACACTGAAGCTTTCTTT	CASSYDQGDTEAFF
TRBV5-6	-	-	TRBJ2-7	TGTGCCAGCAGCTTGAGAGCTACCTACGAGCAGTACTTC	CASSLRATYEQYF
TRBV10-3	TRBD1	-	TRBJ2-7	TGTGCCATCAGTGACCTAGGGACAGGTAGCTCCTACGAGCAGTACTTC	CAISDLGTGSSYEQYF
TRBV28	-	few	TRBJ1-2	TGTGCCAGCAGTGTGACCGGGACAACCGCGGGCTACACCTTC	CASSVTGTTAGYTF
TRBV15	-	once	TRBJ2-2	TGTGCCACAGTAGGGGCTGGGCAGGGTGATTATAAGCCCGGGGAGCTGTTTTTT	CATVGAGQGDYKPGELFF
TRBV9	-	-	TRBJ1-2	TGTGCCAGCAGCGCGGATGCCGGGATTCACTATGGCTACACCTTC	CASSADAGIHYGYTF
TRBV5-8	-	-	TRBJ1-4	TGTGCCAGCAGCCGGGGAGGGGGGCGAAATGAAAAACTGTTTTTT	CASSRGGGRNEKLFF
TRBV19	-	-	TRBJ2-3	TGTGCCAGCAGGCAGGAACCAGATACGCAGTATTTT	CASRQEPDTQYF
TRBV7-2	-	-	TRBJ1-3	TGTGCCAGCAGCTTTCGGGATACTGGAAACACCATATATTTT	CASSFRDTGNTIYF
TRBV5-4	TRBD1	-	TRBJ1-3	TGTGCCAGCAGCGCACAGGGGGCCGGAAACACCATATATTTT	CASSAQGAGNTIYF
TRBV9	-	few	TRBJ1-1	TGTGCCAGCAGCGTAGAGGCTCAGGCGAACACTGAAGCTTTCTTT	CASSVEAQANTEAFF
TRBV14	TRBD2	-	TRBJ2-1	TGTGCCAGCAGCCCCTCCCGGCTAGCGGGGGGTATACGTCTCTATGAGCAGTTCTTC	CASSPSRLAGGIRLYEQFF
TRBV9	TRBD2	-	TRBJ2-3	TGTGCCAGCAGCACGGGGGGTTCAGATACGCAGTATTTT	CASSTGGSDTQYF
TRBV7-2	-	-	TRBJ2-5	TGTGCCAGCAGCTTATGGGGGGGGCTGGGAGAGACCCAGTACTTC	CASSLWGGLGETQYF
TRBV5-1	-	few	TRBJ1-1	TGCGCCAGCAGCTTGGAATCCGGGAAGAACACTGAAGCTTTCTTT	CASSLESGKNTEAFF
TRBV9	TRBD1	-	TRBJ2-2	TGTGCCAGCAGCGCCCCGACAGGGACGGACACCGGGGAGCTGTTTTTT	CASSAPTGTDTGELFF
TRBV5-1	-	-	TRBJ1-3	TGCGCCAGCAGCTTGGATCCGGGAAGTGGCTCTGGAAACACCATATATTTT	CASSLDPGSGSGNTIYF
TRBV5-4	TRBD2	once	TRBJ2-2	TGTGCCAGCAGCCGACTAGCGGCGAACACCGGGGAGCTGTTTTTT	CASSRLAANTGELFF
TRBV27	-	once	TRBJ1-1	TGTGCCAGCAGTTATCGAAGGACAGCCATTAACACTGAAGCTTTCTTT	CASSYRRTAINTEAFF
TRBV5-8	TRBD1	once	TRBJ2-7	TGTGCCAGCAGCGGGGGACAGCACACCTACGAGCAGTACTTC	CASSGGQHTYEQYF
TRBV6-1	-	-	TRBJ2-7	TGTGCCAGCACCAGATCCTCCTACGAGCAGTACTTC	CASTRSSYEQYF
TRBV4-3	-	once	TRBJ1-2	TGCGCCAGCAGCCAAGATAGGGGGGGCTATGGCTACACCTTC	CASSQDRGGYGYTF
TRBV30	-	once	TRBJ1-5	TGTGCCTGGGATCAGGGGATTGGAAATCAGCCCCAGCATTTT	CAWDQGIGNQPQHF
TRBV7-2	-	once	TRBJ2-7	TGTGCCAGCAGTCCCGGGGGGGGACAGGGCGCTTCTGGCGAGCAGTACTTC	CASSPGGGQGASGEQYF
TRBV27	-	-	TRBJ2-5	TGTGCCAGCAGTTCTAGGCCAGATAGGGAGACCCAGTACTTC	CASSSRPDRETQYF
TRBV29-1	-	-	TRBJ2-7	TGCAGCGTTGTCGAAGAGCGCGACGAGCAGTACTTC	CSVVEERDEQYF
TRBV7-9	-	-	TRBJ1-5	TGTGCCAGCAGCTTCACGTCGTGGGCAGGAAACGAACCCAATCAGCCCCAGCATTTT	CASSFTSWAGNEPNQPQHF
TRBV5-1	-	-	TRBJ1-1	TGCGCCAGCAGCCCCTACCCAATTGGGCAGACGAACACTGAAGCTTTCTTT	CASSPYPIGQTNTEAFF
TRBV15	TRBD2	-	TRBJ2-1	TGTGCCACCGGCGGGAGCTCCTACAATGAGCAGTTCTTC	CATGGSSYNEQFF
TRBV6-5	TRBD1	once	TRBJ2-1	TGTGCCAGCAGTTACGGAGGACAGGGTCCCGGCAATGAGCAGTTCTTC	CASSYGGQGPGNEQFF
TRBV9	-	-	TRBJ2-7	TGTGCCAGCAGCGGAGGGACACGAAAAGATTACGAGCAGTACTTC	CASSGGTRKDYEQYF